This TCR beta chain was recorded in a study of Graves' ophthalmopathy and Graves' hyperthyroidism. Establishment of the diagnosis relied upon clinical symptoms, serum thyroxine, TRAb, thyroid ultrasound and orbital computed tomography. This clonotype has a count of ten or more. Its antigen remains unknown. The authors amplified TCR beta CDR3 regions, and they did so from RNA transcripts for repertoire sequencing. Amplification began with first-round RT-PCR using HTBI primers, then second-round multiplex PCR was performed. Via MiXCR, TCRdb re-called the multiplex PCR reads, giving one row per CDR3 protein. The table includes 350,000 or so distinct CDR3 sequences, roughly 15% detected once. Study-wide findings and caveats: Most expanded thyroid clonotypes above 0.001 frequency also appeared in blood.

The TCR comes from an adult man with Graves' ophthalmopathy. The sample was peripheral blood.

The CDR3: CASSFGSNTEAFF. For the CDR3, the DNA is TGTGCCAGCAGTTTCGGATCGAACACTGAAGCTTTCTTT. The chain links TRBV12-3 or TRBV12-4 to TRBJ1-1, with D hard to call. This CDR3 region has 13 residues. V lost 3 bases and J 1 base, leaving 6 bases between the germline ends.